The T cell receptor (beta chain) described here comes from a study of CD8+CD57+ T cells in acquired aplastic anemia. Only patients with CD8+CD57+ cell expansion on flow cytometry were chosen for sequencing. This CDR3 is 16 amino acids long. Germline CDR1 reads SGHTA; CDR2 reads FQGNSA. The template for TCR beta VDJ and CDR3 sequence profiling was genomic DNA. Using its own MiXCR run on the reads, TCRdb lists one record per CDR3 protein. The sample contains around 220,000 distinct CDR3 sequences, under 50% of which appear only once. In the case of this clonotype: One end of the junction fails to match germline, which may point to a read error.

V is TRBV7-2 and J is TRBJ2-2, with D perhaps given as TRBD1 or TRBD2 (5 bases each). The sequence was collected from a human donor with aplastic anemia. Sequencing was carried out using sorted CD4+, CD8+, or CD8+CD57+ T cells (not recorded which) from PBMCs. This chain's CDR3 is CASSSGPTGVTGELFF. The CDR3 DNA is TGTGCCAGCAGCTCGGGACCCACAGGCGTCACCGGAGAGCTGTTTTTT.